This T cell receptor beta chain was recovered during a study of CD8+ T cells in alopecia areata. This clone was found a few times. Its antigen remains unidentified. Study conclusions and caveats: More clonal than normal scalp was lesional scalp, particularly alopecia totalis/universalis. Sequencing of scalp samples also captures resident alphabeta T cells of normal skin.

Isolated RNA was reverse transcribed into cDNA used as the sequencing template. The table came from immunoSEQ multiplex PCR; TCRdb's copy has only in-frame clones and leaves some out. The data contain about 110,000 clones, 45% to 70% of them singletons. PBMC-derived CD4+ and CD8+ T cells were sorted. The sample taken for sequencing was CD8+ T cells sorted from blood. The TCR sequence derives from a human donor in good health.

The DNA of the CDR3 is TGTGCCAGCAGTTTATCCGGTTTCAAGGGGGAGCAGTACTTC. This gives the protein CASSLSGFKGEQYF. This chain connects TRBV28 to TRBJ2-7; D possibly corresponds to TRBD1 (5 bases). The CDR3 has 14 residues. CDR1 and CDR2 from the germline V gene are MDHEN and SYDVKM. V was pared by 1 base and J by 7 bases, with 14 bases between.